This TCR beta chain stems from a study of human T cells and chemical hapten exposure. Time point: pre-sensitization, week 0. Treatment of the sample: therapeutic diphenylcyclopropenone sensitization with weekly scalp DPC. Blood sampling preceded each patch test application. The germline gives CDR1 DFQATT, CDR2 SNEGSKA (reference sequence). V was clipped by 4 bases and J by 6 bases, with 18 bases between them. The CDR3 length is 14 residues. TCRdb used MiXCR to reprocess the RACE reads, holding one entry per CDR3 protein. The profile covers 40,000 to 50,000 distinct CDR3 sequences, with over 10% appearing a single time and about 5.7% taken by the ten largest.

This receptor was taken from a woman in her 30s with alopecia areata. Some clones in this sample may be carry-over from other donors' samples. The sample here was whole blood, taken in connection with sensitization to the hapten diphenylcyclopropenone (DPC). The rearrangement joins TRBV20-1 to TRBJ1-1; possible D gene TRBD1, 6 bases. In nucleotides, the CDR3 is TGCAGTGCTACTAAGGCCCACAGGGACGCTGAAGCTTTCTTT. Translated, it gives CSATKAHRDAEAFF.